This T cell receptor (beta chain) was identified in a study of shared clonotypes between healthy human individuals. Study-wide results and caveats: The naive CD4 repertoires of a few donors were compared, and around 5.1% of clonotypes were shared.

This clone was seen once. The antigen remains undetermined. The CDR3 consists of 16 residues. CDR1 and CDR2 (germline): MGHRA, YSYEKL. With 1 base removed from V and 3 bases from J, the gap between germline ends came to 14 bases. Replicate PCRs for sorted subsets used 200 ng DNA; this equaled 25,000 to 30,000 T cell genomes. In the original analysis: For the immunoSEQ data, sequences were junction-only without quality scores, so filtering differed. Profiling relied on immunoSEQ multiplex PCR, and the TCRdb table lists in-frame clones only, not all of them. The V and J calls and clone size are taken from that table; D and trimming were inferred from the DNA. Of over a million clones in the sample, 95% to 99% were seen once. Donors included only healthy HIV-negative adults lacking recent acute infections or vaccinations.

The sequence derives from a man in his thirties or forties in good health. Material for sequencing was naive CD4+ T cells sorted from blood. Described subset: CD45RA+ positively selected. This chain uses TRBV4-1 with TRBJ2-3, with TRBD2 as a possible D gene (7 bases). The CDR3 here is CASSQVLGGRTDTQYF. The CDR3, as DNA: TGCGCCAGCAGCCAAGTTCTGGGGGGGCGGACAGATACGCAGTATTTT.